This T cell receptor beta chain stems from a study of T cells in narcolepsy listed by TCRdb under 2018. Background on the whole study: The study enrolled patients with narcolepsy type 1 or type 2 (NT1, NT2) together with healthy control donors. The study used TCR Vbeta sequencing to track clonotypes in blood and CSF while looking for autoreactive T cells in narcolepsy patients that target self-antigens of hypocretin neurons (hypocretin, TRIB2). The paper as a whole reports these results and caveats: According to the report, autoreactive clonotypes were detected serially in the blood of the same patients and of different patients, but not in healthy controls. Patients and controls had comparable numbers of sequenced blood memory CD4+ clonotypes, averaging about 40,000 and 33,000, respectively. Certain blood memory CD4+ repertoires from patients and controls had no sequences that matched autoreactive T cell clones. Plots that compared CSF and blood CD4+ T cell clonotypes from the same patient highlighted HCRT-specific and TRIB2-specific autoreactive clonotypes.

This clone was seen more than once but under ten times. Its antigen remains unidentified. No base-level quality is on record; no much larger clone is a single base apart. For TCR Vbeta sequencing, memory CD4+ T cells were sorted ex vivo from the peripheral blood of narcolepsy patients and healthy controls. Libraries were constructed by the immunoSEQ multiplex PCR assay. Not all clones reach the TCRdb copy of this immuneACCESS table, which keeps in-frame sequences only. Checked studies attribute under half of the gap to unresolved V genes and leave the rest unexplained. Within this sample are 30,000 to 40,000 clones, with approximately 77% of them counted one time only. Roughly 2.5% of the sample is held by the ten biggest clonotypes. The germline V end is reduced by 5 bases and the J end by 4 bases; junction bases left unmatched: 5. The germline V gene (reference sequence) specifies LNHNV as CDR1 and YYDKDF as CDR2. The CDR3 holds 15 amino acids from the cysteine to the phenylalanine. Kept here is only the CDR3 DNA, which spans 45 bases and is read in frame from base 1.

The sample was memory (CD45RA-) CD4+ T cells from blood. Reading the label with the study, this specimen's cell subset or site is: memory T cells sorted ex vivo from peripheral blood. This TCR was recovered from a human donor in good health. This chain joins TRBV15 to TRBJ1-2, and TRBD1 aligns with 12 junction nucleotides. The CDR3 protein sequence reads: CATSLGTGGFYGYTF. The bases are TGTGCCACCAGCCTCGGGACAGGGGGCTTCTATGGCTACACCTTC.